A selection of T cell receptor beta chains follows, all from one sample in a study of cytomegalovirus exposure and HLA in healthy donors. Method: immunoSEQ multiplex PCR; TCRdb's copy keeps in-frame clones and lacks some. Seen here are about 96,000 clones, roughly 74% observed once, and the top ten hold roughly 3.2%. The material sequenced was PBMCs. The receptors originated from a female donor in good health and CMV-seropositive. Each CDR3 is given with its conserved first and last residue. D genes are given only for firm matches. Some rows have no size entry. The others give once, few or many, or a class for an expanded clone.

d_gene	abundance	j_gene	v_gene	len	CDR3aa	CDR3nt
.	.	TRBJ2-5	TRBV29-1	12	CSVVGGLRTQYF	TGCAGCGTTGTGGGGGGTCTGAGGACCCAGTACTTC
.	few	TRBJ2-3	TRBV5-1	12	CASSLLRDTQYF	TGCGCCAGCAGCCTACTACGAGATACGCAGTATTTT
.	.	TRBJ2-4	TRBV6-5	14	CASRPNRAGNIQYF	TGTGCCAGCAGGCCCAACAGGGCGGGAAACATTCAGTACTTC
.	.	TRBJ2-7	TRBV30	15	CACHSQGGLSYEQYF	TGTGCCTGCCACTCACAGGGGGGGCTCTCCTACGAGCAGTACTTC
TRBD1	.	TRBJ2-1	TRBV5-4	14	CASSWDRGDNEQFF	TGTGCCAGCAGTTGGGACAGGGGGGACAATGAGCAGTTCTTC
TRBD2	many	TRBJ2-1	TRBV29-1	15	CSVVRGRGDYNEQFF	TGCAGCGTTGTCCGGGGGCGGGGGGACTACAATGAGCAGTTCTTC
.	once	TRBJ1-5	TRBV19	14	CASSSSGGGQPQHF	TGTGCCAGTAGTTCCTCGGGAGGGGGGCAGCCCCAGCATTTT
.	.	TRBJ2-1	TRBV15	15	CATSRDLPGYNEQFF	TGTGCCACCAGCAGAGATCTCCCGGGGTACAATGAGCAGTTCTTC
TRBD1	.	TRBJ1-5	TRBV6-1	16	CASSDGLPGQGRPQHF	TGTGCCAGCAGTGATGGGTTACCGGGACAGGGGAGGCCCCAGCATTTT
.	.	TRBJ2-1	TRBV5-1	11	CASNGLYEQFF	TGCGCCAGCAACGGACTATATGAGCAGTTCTTC
.	.	TRBJ1-2	TRBV11-2	14	CASSLAGFNYGYTF	TGTGCCAGCAGCTTAGCAGGGTTTAACTATGGCTACACCTTC
.	.	TRBJ2-7	TRBV11-2	13	CASSSTGIYEQYF	TGTGCCAGCAGCTCTACAGGGATCTACGAGCAGTACTTC
TRBD2	.	TRBJ2-2	TRBV6-4	16	CASSPSGRIGTGELFF	TGTGCCAGCAGTCCTAGCGGGAGGATCGGGACCGGGGAGCTGTTTTTT
TRBD2	.	TRBJ2-1	TRBV30	15	CAWSKGQRGYNEQFF	TGTGCCTGGAGTAAAGGCCAGCGGGGTTACAATGAGCAGTTCTTC
TRBD1	.	TRBJ1-4	TRBV7-6	15	CASSLGTGANEKLFF	TGTGCCAGCAGCTTAGGGACAGGGGCAAACGAAAAACTGTTTTTT
.	.	TRBJ1-5	TRBV25-1	12	CASTRGNQPQHF	TGTGCCAGCACGAGGGGCAATCAGCCCCAGCATTTT
TRBD2	.	TRBJ2-1	TRBV7-9	15	CASSLGLAGGNEQFF	TGTGCCAGCAGCCTCGGACTAGCGGGAGGGAATGAGCAGTTCTTC
.	.	TRBJ2-1	TRBV4-2	13	CASSQDKGGEQFF	TGTGCCAGCAGCCAAGATAAAGGCGGGGAGCAGTTCTTC
TRBD1	few	TRBJ1-1	TRBV27	14	CASSFGSRTGRAFF	TGTGCCAGCAGTTTCGGGTCAAGGACAGGGAGAGCTTTCTTT
TRBD2	once	TRBJ2-1	TRBV5-4	15	CASSLKRGSYNEQFF	TGTGCCAGCAGCTTGAAGCGGGGCTCCTACAATGAGCAGTTCTTC
.	.	TRBJ2-7	TRBV11-2	13	CASSFEGSYEQYF	TGTGCCAGCAGCTTCGAGGGCTCCTACGAGCAGTACTTC
.	.	TRBJ2-7	TRBV4-3	14	CASSQDSSGVEQYF	TGCGCCAGCAGCCAAGATTCAAGCGGCGTCGAGCAGTACTTC
TRBD1	.	TRBJ1-1	TRBV5-1	16	CASSFHGQELNTEAFF	TGCGCCAGCAGCTTCCACGGACAGGAGTTGAACACTGAAGCTTTCTTT
.	once	TRBJ1-1	TRBV9	12	CASSVGGNEAFF	TGTGCCAGCAGCGTCGGCGGGAATGAAGCTTTCTTT
TRBD1	.	TRBJ1-1	TRBV7-2	16	CASSRGAGGTNTEAFF	TGTGCCAGCAGTCGCGGGGCAGGGGGGACCAACACTGAAGCTTTCTTT
.	.	TRBJ1-1	TRBV13	13	CASSLVGVTEAFF	TGTGCCAGCAGCTTAGTCGGAGTCACGGAAGCTTTCTTT
.	.	TRBJ2-7	TRBV7-9	14	CASSLHESSYEQYF	TGTGCCAGCAGCTTACACGAGTCCTCCTACGAGCAGTACTTC
.	few	TRBJ2-7	TRBV6-5	13	CASRPGQYYEQYF	TGTGCCAGCAGACCAGGACAGTACTACGAGCAGTACTTC
.	.	TRBJ2-7	TRBV2	12	CASRTDSYEQYF	TGTGCCAGCAGGACTGACAGCTACGAGCAGTACTTC
TRBD2	many	TRBJ2-3	TRBV9	21	CASSVGSERGGEYSSTDTQYF	TGTGCCAGCAGCGTAGGCTCCGAGCGGGGGGGCGAGTACTCTAGCACAGATACGCAGTATTTT
.	.	TRBJ2-7	TRBV6-5	16	CASSYSIASIGYEQYF	TGTGCCAGCAGTTACTCGATTGCCAGCATCGGGTACGAGCAGTACTTC
.	.	TRBJ2-5	TRBV7-2	14	CASSLISPGETQYF	TGTGCCAGCAGCTTAATATCGCCGGGAGAGACCCAGTACTTC
.	.	TRBJ2-5	TRBV28	16	CASSSHDEGRGETQYF	TGTGCCAGCAGTTCTCACGACGAGGGCAGGGGAGAGACCCAGTACTTC
.	.	TRBJ1-5	TRBV19	12	CASRHGNQPQHF	TGTGCCAGTAGGCACGGTAATCAGCCCCAGCATTTT
.	.	TRBJ2-1	TRBV7-2	18	CASSLRFLAPGTYNEQFF	TGTGCCAGCAGCTTACGCTTTCTAGCGCCTGGAACCTACAATGAGCAGTTCTTC